These 9 T cell receptor beta chains share one sample of origin, sequenced in a study of T cell responses to AZD1222 COVID-19 vaccine. The protocol was immunoSEQ multiplex PCR, while the TCRdb copy is restricted to in-frame clones and leaves out a portion. The top ten clones hold around 7.9% of a sample with 150,000 to 200,000 clones, 70% to 90% of them seen once. Sequenced material: peripheral blood, taken on day 0 of AZD1222 vaccination. The receptors originated from an adult in good health.

This clone was counted a single time. V is TRBV11-2 and J is TRBJ2-7; TRBD1 is a possible D gene (6 bases). The CDR3 is made up of 13 amino acids. Trimming took 5 bases from V and 3 from J, leaving 11 bases between them. Germline values: CDR1 SGHAT, CDR2 FQNNGV. The CDR3 DNA reads as TGTGCCAGCAGCAGACAGGAAGGCTACGAGCAGTACTTC. Encoded protein: CASSRQEGYEQYF.

This clone was counted once. This sequence joins TRBV6-2 or TRBV6-3 and TRBJ2-1, with a possible D match to TRBD2 (5 bases). V lost 1 base, J lost 7 bases, and 23 bases lay in between. This CDR3 is built from 18 residues. Germline loops: CDR1 MNHEY, CDR2 SVGEGT. CDR3 sequence (DNA): TGTGCCAGCAGTTACTGGTCCGTAAGGCCGGCCCGGGGAAATGAGCAGTTCTTC. Protein sequence: CASSYWSVRPARGNEQFF.

The chain uses TRBV7-9 and TRBJ2-1; D assignment may be TRBD1 or TRBD2 (7 bases each). The germline V and J ends were trimmed by 6 bases and 9 bases, with 21 bases remaining between them. CDR3 length: 15 residues. Looked up from germline, CDR1 is SEHNR and CDR2 is FQNEAQ (reference sequence). The CDR3 DNA is TGTGCCAGCAGTTACCAGGGGGGGTTACAGATTGAGCAGTTCTTC. Its protein product is CASSYQGGLQIEQFF.

The rearrangement joins TRBV7-9 to TRBJ2-1; 13 bases are shared with TRBD2. Germline V gives CDR1 SEHNR, CDR2 FQNEAQ (reference sequence). The V segment lost 4 bases and the J segment 4 bases; nucleotides outside the gene matches: 4. This CDR3 contains 16 residues. The CDR3 nucleotides read TGTGCCAGCAGCTCGCGACTAGCGGGGGGATACAATGAGCAGTTCTTC. It yields the protein CASSSRLAGGYNEQFF.

The chain combines TRBV11-2 with TRBJ2-1, with a tentative D call TRBD2 (6 bases). The CDR3 loop spans 17 amino acids. V lost 3 bases, J lost 5 bases, and 20 bases lay in between. CDR1 is SGHAT and CDR2 is FQNNGV in the germline V gene. Here the CDR3 reads CASSLGPRDSSHNEQFF. The CDR3 DNA reads as TGTGCCAGCAGCTTGGGCCCCCGGGACTCCTCACACAATGAGCAGTTCTTC.

The chain is built from TRBV12-3 or TRBV12-4 and TRBJ2-4; 7 bases match TRBD1. The J segment lost 8 bases and the V segment lost 8 bases, leaving 9 bases of the junction unmatched. This CDR3 contains 13 residues. The CDR3 reads CASARDRRDIQYF. In DNA form, the CDR3 reads TGTGCCAGCGCTAGGGACAGACGGGACATTCAGTACTTC.

The rearrangement joins TRBV7-8 to TRBJ2-5, with TRBD1 identical over 7 bases. The V gene end was trimmed by 5 bases and the J gene end by 2 bases; junction bases not matched to a gene: 5. The CDR3 consists of 14 residues. Germline lookup yields CDR1 SGHVS and CDR2 FQNEAQ. CDR3 DNA: TGTGCCAGCAGCCTGACAGGGTTTCAAGAGACCCAGTACTTC. Translation gives CASSLTGFQETQYF.

On this clone: Sequence at one end of the junction differs from germline and may be a read error. The chain recombines TRBV6-1 with TRBJ2-5; D call uncertain. CDR1 MNHNS and CDR2 SASEGT come from the germline V gene. CDR3 length: 11 residues. The CDR3 sequence: CASSEDGPKNF. For the CDR3, the DNA is TGTGCCAGCAGTGAGGACGGACCCAAGAACTTC.

The rearrangement links TRBV5-6 to TRBJ1-2; D gene uncertain. V was pared by 3 bases and J by 7 bases, with 10 bases between. CDR3 length: 12 amino acids. Germline CDR1 reads SGHDT; CDR2 reads YYEEEE. CDR3 bases: TGTGCCAGCAGCTGGGCCCGGGGTGGCTACACCTTC. Encoded protein: CASSWARGGYTF.